This section outlines one TCR beta chain sequence together with its context. Its antigen is still unknown. There are 13 residues in the CDR3. Trimming stripped 6 bases from V and 4 bases from J, with 12 bases between. The table came from immunoSEQ multiplex PCR; TCRdb's copy has only in-frame clones and leaves some out. The data show 3,000 or so clones, about 23% seen once. The data derive from a study of T cells in localized non-small cell lung cancer. Findings of the study overall: Tumor samples were not multi-region, leaving intratumor heterogeneity unexcluded. Clonality of T cells reached its maximum in uninvolved adjacent lung, surpassing tumor.

The sequences come from lung tumor tissue, collected before any cancer treatment. The source is a female donor over 55 with stage III lung adenocarcinoma. The rearrangement links TRBV23-1 to TRBJ1-1; D remains ambiguous. TRBV23-1 counts as an open reading frame of uncertain function. The CDR3 nucleotides read TGCGCCAGCAGCTTGGGGTACGCCACTGAAGCTTTCTTT. It codes for CASSLGYATEAFF.